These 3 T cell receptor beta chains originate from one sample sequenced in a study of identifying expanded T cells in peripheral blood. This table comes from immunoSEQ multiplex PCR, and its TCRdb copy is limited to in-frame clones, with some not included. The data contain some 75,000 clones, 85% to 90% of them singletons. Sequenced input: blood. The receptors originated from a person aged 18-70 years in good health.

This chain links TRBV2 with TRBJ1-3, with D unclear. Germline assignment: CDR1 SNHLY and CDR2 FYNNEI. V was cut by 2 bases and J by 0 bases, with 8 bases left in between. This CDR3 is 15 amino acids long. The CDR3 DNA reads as TGTGCCAGCAGTGAATCCGTTCTCTCTGGAAACACCATATATTTT. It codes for CASSESVLSGNTIYF.

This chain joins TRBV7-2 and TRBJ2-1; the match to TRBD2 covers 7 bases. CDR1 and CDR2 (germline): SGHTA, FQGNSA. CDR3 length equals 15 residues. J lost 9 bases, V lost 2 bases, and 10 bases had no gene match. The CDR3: CASSLLSGSISEQFF. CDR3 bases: TGTGCCAGCAGCTTACTTAGCGGGTCTATCAGTGAGCAGTTCTTC.

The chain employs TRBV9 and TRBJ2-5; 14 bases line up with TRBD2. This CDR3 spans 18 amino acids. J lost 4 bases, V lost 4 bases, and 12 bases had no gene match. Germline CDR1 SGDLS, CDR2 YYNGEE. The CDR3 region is CASSTTGTSGGKGETQYF. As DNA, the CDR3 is TGTGCCAGCAGCACCACCGGGACTAGCGGGGGCAAAGGAGAGACCCAGTACTTC.